The entry below describes one TCR beta chain. In the source study's methods: Reference gene primers were amplified, and this amplification served to estimate nucleated cell counts. Sequenced by immunoSEQ multiplex PCR; TCRdb stores in-frame clones only, minus some. D and trimming come from the DNA, and the V and J calls and clone size come from that table. The sample has 150,000 to 200,000 clones; roughly 85% are singletons. Germline assignment: CDR1 LGHDT and CDR2 YNNKEL (reference sequence). The CDR3 sequence is 13 residues long. V was pared by 10 bases and J by 5 bases, with 17 bases between. The record originates from a study of blood T cell repertoires in COVID-19. Study details: COVID-19 samples from acute and convalescent phases originated in the United States, Italy and Spain. T cells, B-cell-depleted T cells, or PBMCs supplied cDNA or gDNA.

The receptor was derived from a woman aged 55-70 years with acute or convalescent COVID-19. Material: peripheral blood. This rearrangement joins TRBV3-1 (or the pseudogene TRBV3-2) to TRBJ2-5; possibly TRBD2 for D (6 bases). The CDR3 spells CATARAAGETQYF. CDR3 DNA sequence: TGTGCCACCGCCCGGGCCGCGGGGGAGACCCAGTACTTC.